The clone carrying this T cell receptor (beta chain) has just one count. What it recognizes is unknown. The V end lost 8 bases, the J end lost 3 bases, and 24 bases lay between the germline ends. This CDR3 region has 16 residues. Germline-derived CDR1 and CDR2 are SGHRS and YFSETQ. The PCR employed 60 Vbeta primers together with 13 Jbeta primers. In the original processing: The count from a later analysis was some 83 million unique TCR beta chains, about 10 million of them shared. Profiling relied on immunoSEQ multiplex PCR, and the TCRdb table lists in-frame clones only, not all of them. V, J and clone size are those of that table, while D and trimming were read from the DNA. The sample records some 200,000 clones, less than 90% being singletons. The data were obtained in a study of cytomegalovirus exposure and HLA in healthy donors. Findings and caveats of the study: Cytomegalovirus association was listed for roughly 160 TCR beta chains. In a later analysis, across HLA loci, associated TCR counts were highest for DRB1, lowest for HLA-C.

The sample consisted of PBMCs. The TCR comes from a girl less than two years old in good health and CMV-seronegative. The chain employs TRBV5-1 and TRBJ2-7, with a tentative D call TRBD1 (5 bases). Here the CDR3 DNA reads TGCGCCAGGAGCGACAGACCCGAAATAAACCACTACGAGCAGTACTTC. Residues: CARSDRPEINHYEQYF. Full variable domain (remainder filled in from reference TRBV5-1 and TRBJ2-7): KAGVTQTPRYLIKTRGQQVTLSCSPISGHRSVSWYQQTPGQGLQFLFEYFSETQRNKGNFPGRFSGRQFSNSRSEMNVSTLELGDSALYLCARSDRPEINHYEQYFGPGTRLTVT.